The TCR beta chain under discussion was sequenced for a study of OX40 agonist ivuxolimab in advanced cancers. For the study at large: Patients were dosed intravenously with ivuxolimab at 0.01 to 10 mg/kg every 2 weeks. A history of anti-PD-1, anti-PD-L1 or anti-CTLA-4 therapy was acceptable, and approximately 40% had some.

Assay used: immunoSEQ multiplex PCR; TCRdb lists only in-frame clones, some missing. The sample has 55,000 to 85,000 clones; about 80% are singletons. The J segment lost 8 bases and the V segment lost 4 bases, leaving 8 bases of the junction unmatched. This CDR3 has 15 amino acids. Germline values: CDR1 SGDLS, CDR2 YYNGEE. Autoimmune disease history or systemic immunosuppression led to patient exclusion. Study results and caveats: Within 6 weeks, CD4+ and CD8+ blood T cells expanded clonally at 0.1 to 3.0 mg/kg.

For this clone: As yet, its antigen is unknown.

V usage is TRBV9 and J usage is TRBJ2-1; 11 nucleotides align to TRBD2. This TCR came from an adult with an advanced solid tumor such as melanoma, head and neck, liver or kidney cancer. Sequences were derived from CD4+ or CD8+ T cells sorted from blood, sampled in a trial of the OX40 agonist ivuxolimab. The CDR3 DNA follows: TGTGCCAGCAGCCCGGATAGCGGGGGGGTGGATGAGCAGTTCTTC. Amino acids: CASSPDSGGVDEQFF.